The sequence of this T cell receptor beta chain was determined in a study of blood T cells in healthy people across ages. Using a J-beta primer mix together with a sample-barcoded 5' primer, a second PCR was run for roughly 7 to 11 cycles. TCRdb used MiXCR to reprocess the 5' RACE reads, holding one entry per CDR3 protein. The data contain some 760,000 distinct CDR3 sequences, approximately 25% of them singletons. Germline-derived CDR1 and CDR2 are SQVTM and ANQGSEA. The CDR3 is made up of 14 amino acids. Study conclusions and caveats: Naive T cell percentage and TCR beta diversity correlated strongly. Because sorting was not performed, PBMCs prevented conclusive naive versus antigen-experienced comparison.

A remark on this clonotype: Its antigen is undetermined.

The same specimen was also included in a second study, on T cells of mothers and their children. That paper adds: The study found thymic selection shapes TCR recombination output similarly in related and unrelated pairs.

The clonotype was recovered from a boy aged 5-17 years in good health. V gene TRBV29-1 combines with J gene TRBJ2-1, with D perhaps TRBD1 or TRBD2 (5 bases each). The closer fit of TRBJ2-5 to the DNA end suggests the J call may be wrong. Source material: blood. CDR3 nucleotide sequence: TGCAGCGTTCGGGACCCCGGCTCCCCAGAGACCCAGTACTTC. As protein: CSVRDPGSPETQYF.